The rows below give T cell receptor beta chains drawn from one sample of a study of identical twins. MiXCR, run by TCRdb on the 5' RACE reads, gives a single entry per CDR3 protein. The sample has about 520,000 distinct CDR3 sequences, approximately 22% seen once; the top ten hold roughly 0.91%. These data are also associated with another study on T cells expressing NK-cell markers.

Sequenced input: CD4+ T cells sorted from blood. These receptors were collected from a woman aged 18-29 years in good health. Both conserved end residues are part of each CDR3. The D gene is left open where the match is weak. Clone size is given for some rows only: seen once, a few or many times, or a class if the clone is expanded.

abundance | d_gene | j_gene | v_gene | CDR3aa | CDR3nt
. | TRBD1 | TRBJ2-1 | TRBV11-3 | CASSPWGDRADEQFF | TGTGCCAGCAGCCCGTGGGGGGACAGGGCCGATGAGCAGTTCTTC
few | TRBD1 | TRBJ1-2 | TRBV5-6 | CASSPDRGNYGYTF | TGTGCCAGCAGCCCGGACAGGGGGAACTATGGCTACACCTTC
. | . | TRBJ1-2 | TRBV5-1 | CASSLGQVQGGYTF | TGCGCCAGCAGCTTGGGACAGGTCCAAGGAGGCTACACCTTC
. | . | TRBJ2-7 | TRBV2 | CASSEGNSYEQYF | TGTGCCAGCAGTGAAGGGAATTCCTACGAGCAGTACTTC
. | TRBD2 | TRBJ2-7 | TRBV5-1 | CASSLNKLVGTRTYEQYF | TGCGCCAGCAGCTTGAATAAATTGGTGGGGACTAGGACCTACGAGCAGTACTTC
once | . | TRBJ2-5 | TRBV7-6 | CASSLGRVGSLETQYF | TGTGCCAGCAGCTTAGGTCGTGTCGGGAGCCTAGAGACCCAGTACTTC
few | TRBD2 | TRBJ2-2 | TRBV5-1 | CASAPGGGRTGELFF | TGCGCCAGCGCTCCCGGGGGGGGCCGGACCGGGGAGCTGTTTTTT
. | . | TRBJ2-7 | TRBV12-3/TRBV12-4 | CASNSNSYEQYF | TGTGCCAGCAATTCCAACTCCTACGAGCAGTACTTC
. | TRBD1 | TRBJ2-5 | TRBV20-1 | CSAYIDRGETQYF | TGCAGTGCTTACATCGACAGGGGAGAGACCCAGTACTTC
. | TRBD2 | TRBJ2-7 | TRBV18 | CASSPPGGSSYEQYF | TGTGCCAGCTCCCCCCCCGGCGGGAGCTCCTACGAGCAGTACTTC
. | . | TRBJ1-1 | TRBV20-1 | CSARETGRNTEAFF | TGCAGTGCTAGAGAGACGGGGAGGAACACTGAAGCTTTCTTT
. | . | TRBJ2-1 | TRBV5-1 | CASSLAIGREYNEQFF | TGCGCCAGCAGCTTGGCCATCGGCAGGGAATACAATGAGCAGTTCTTC
few | . | TRBJ2-7 | TRBV20-1 | CSARPQSYEQYF | TGCAGTGCTAGGCCCCAGTCCTACGAGCAGTACTTC
. | TRBD2 | TRBJ2-3 | TRBV5-1 | CASRTRPGTSGTTSTDTQYF | TGCGCCAGCAGAACTAGACCCGGGACTAGCGGGACCACTAGCACAGATACGCAGTATTTT
once | . | TRBJ2-1 | TRBV5-1 | CASSHPEGDNGQFF | TGCGCCAGCAGCCACCCCGAGGGGGACAATGGGCAGTTCTTC
. | . | TRBJ2-3 | TRBV20-1 | CSGRVPGSTDTQYF | TGCAGTGGCCGGGTCCCGGGAAGCACAGATACGCAGTATTTT
few | TRBD1 | TRBJ1-2 | TRBV28 | CASSLRDSTRRGYTF | TGTGCCAGCAGCCTCCGGGACAGCACCCGTAGAGGCTACACCTTC
. | . | TRBJ2-7 | TRBV12-3/TRBV12-4 | CASRQGRESSYEQYF | TGTGCCAGCAGGCAGGGGAGGGAGAGCTCCTACGAGCAGTACTTC
. | . | TRBJ2-1 | TRBV20-1 | CSARAGLSEQFF | TGCAGTGCTAGAGCCGGACTGAGTGAGCAGTTCTTC
. | TRBD1 | TRBJ1-2 | TRBV3-1 | CAITPGWGTGGSDYGYTF | TGTGCCATCACCCCCGGGTGGGGGACAGGGGGCTCTGACTATGGCTACACCTTC